This T cell receptor (beta chain) stems from a study of blood T cell repertoires in COVID-19. Study overall: Sites across the United States, Italy and Spain contributed samples from acute and convalescent COVID-19. PBMCs, B-cell-depleted T cells, or T cells provided the cDNA or gDNA that made up the material.

As originally analysed: Amplifying reference gene primers gave estimates of nucleated cell counts. Produced via immunoSEQ multiplex PCR; TCRdb's table is partial and in-frame only. V, J and clone size are taken as reported in that table, and D and trimming were inferred from the DNA itself. This table holds approximately 250,000 clones, more than 80% found once. Trimming took 3 bases from V and 4 from J; bases not matched to a gene: 8. This CDR3 contains 16 residues. Looked up from germline, CDR1 is LGHDT and CDR2 is YNNKEL (reference sequence). The sequence was collected from a human donor in a cohort sampled during active COVID-19. The gene calls are TRBV3-1 (or the pseudogene TRBV3-2) and TRBJ2-1; 8 bases map to TRBD2. The sample comprised peripheral blood. In DNA form, the CDR3 reads TGTGCCAGCAGCCAGATTAGCGGGGCGCCATACAATGAGCAGTTCTTC. As protein: CASSQISGAPYNEQFF.